This is a list of T cell receptor beta chains from one sample in a study of blood T cell repertoires in COVID-19. Libraries were prepared by immunoSEQ multiplex PCR; TCRdb keeps only in-frame clonotypes and omits some of them. The repertoire holds roughly 100,000 clones, with roughly four fifths as singletons. Sequencing used peripheral blood. Every receptor here comes from a woman aged 80 or over with active or convalescent COVID-19. The CDR3 runs from the conserved cysteine through the conserved F or W. The D gene is left open where the match is weak. Some rows have no size entry. The others give once, few or many, or a class for an expanded clone.

v_call,d_call,j_call,clone_size,cdr3_aa,cdr3_nt
TRBV9,-,TRBJ1-4,-,CASSVSTGFNEKLFF,TGTGCCAGCAGCGTCAGCACAGGATTCAATGAAAAACTGTTTTTT
TRBV12-2,-,TRBJ2-3,-,CASRLALPLGSGLSTDTQYF,TGTGCAAGTCGCTTAGCGCTCCCCCTCGGTAGCGGCCTGAGCACAGATACGCAGTATTTT
TRBV9,TRBD1,TRBJ1-4,few,CASSVGGTGSSEKLFF,TGTGCCAGCAGCGTAGGAGGGACAGGGTCAAGTGAAAAACTGTTTTTT
TRBV2,-,TRBJ2-7,few,CASSENRDSYEQYF,TGTGCCAGCAGTGAAAACAGGGACTCCTACGAGCAGTACTTC
TRBV7-3,-,TRBJ2-5,-,CASSLSPLETQYF,TGTGCCAGCAGCTTAAGTCCCTTGGAGACCCAGTACTTC
TRBV4-1,-,TRBJ2-2,-,CASAGKAGELFF,TGCGCCAGCGCAGGGAAGGCCGGGGAGCTGTTTTTT
TRBV2,-,TRBJ2-7,-,CASSELMDSYEQYF,TGTGCCAGCAGTGAGCTAATGGACAGCTACGAGCAGTACTTC
TRBV19,TRBD1,TRBJ1-5,-,CASRSRGGGGEPQHF,TGTGCCAGTAGGTCGAGAGGGGGCGGAGGAGAGCCCCAGCATTTT
TRBV4-3,TRBD2,TRBJ2-1,-,CASSQPGLGRGEQFF,TGCGCCAGCAGCCAACCGGGACTAGGGCGAGGTGAGCAGTTCTTC
TRBV9,-,TRBJ1-2,-,CASSAYYGYTF,TGTGCCAGCAGCGCTTACTATGGCTACACCTTC
TRBV10-3,TRBD1,TRBJ1-1,once,CAISTGTGRTYTEAFF,TGTGCCATCAGTACCGGGACAGGGAGAACGTACACTGAAGCTTTCTTT
TRBV7-9,TRBD1,TRBJ2-5,-,CASSQQGWEETQYF,TGTGCCAGCAGCCAACAGGGGTGGGAAGAGACCCAGTACTTC
TRBV10-3,TRBD2,TRBJ2-1,-,CAISGLAGDSNEQFF,TGTGCCATCAGTGGACTAGCGGGGGACTCCAATGAGCAGTTCTTC
TRBV27,TRBD1,TRBJ1-5,once,CASSPKQGAGQPQHF,TGTGCCAGCAGTCCAAAACAGGGGGCCGGCCAGCCCCAGCATTTT
TRBV6-5,-,TRBJ1-2,few,CASALEGVGNYGYTF,TGTGCCAGCGCCCTAGAGGGGGTGGGGAACTATGGCTACACCTTC
TRBV10-2,TRBD2,TRBJ2-5,-,CASSTTSGKKETQYF,TGCGCCAGCAGTACGACTAGCGGGAAAAAAGAGACCCAGTACTTC
TRBV27,TRBD2,TRBJ2-5,-,CASKRAGALETQYF,TGTGCCAGCAAACGAGCGGGAGCGTTGGAGACCCAGTACTTC
TRBV7-3,TRBD1,TRBJ2-3,-,CASSPHRTGCFLF,TGTGCCAGCAGCCCCCACCGGACAGGGTGTTTTCTTTTT
TRBV19,-,TRBJ1-5,-,CASSTHQITSLSGVQHF,TGTGCCAGTAGTACCCATCAAATAACGTCCCTGTCGGGGGTCCAGCATTTT
TRBV19,-,TRBJ2-1,-,CASRMRQGISYNEQFF,TGTGCCAGTAGAATGAGGCAGGGGATCTCCTACAATGAGCAGTTCTTC
TRBV7-2,TRBD2,TRBJ2-1,-,CASSSISGRLLNEQFF,TGTGCCAGCAGCTCCATTAGCGGGAGACTTCTTAATGAGCAGTTCTTC
TRBV28,TRBD1,TRBJ2-5,many,CASSDRAERETQYF,TGTGCCAGTTCGGACAGGGCTGAGAGGGAGACCCAGTACTTC
TRBV28,-,TRBJ1-2,-,CASSPLQAREPYFGGYTF,TGTGCCAGCAGCCCCCTGCAAGCCAGGGAACCTTATTTTGGTGGCTACACCTTC
TRBV28,-,TRBJ2-7,-,CASSSAGTSSYEQYF,TGTGCCAGCAGTTCAGCCGGGACTTCCTCCTACGAGCAGTACTTC
TRBV5-4,-,TRBJ2-1,-,CASSSGRSYNEQFF,TGTGCCAGCAGCTCGGGTCGATCCTACAATGAGCAGTTCTTC
TRBV6-1,-,TRBJ2-3,-,CASSEVDSVTLHPTDTQYF,TGTGCCAGCAGTGAAGTTGACTCCGTAACCCTCCACCCCACAGATACGCAGTATTTT
TRBV14,-,TRBJ1-1,-,CASSVGSLAFF,TGTGCCAGCAGCGTTGGCTCGTTGGCTTTCTTT
TRBV29-1,-,TRBJ2-1,once,CSVTGGAPSISYNEQFF,TGCAGCGTCACAGGGGGGGCTCCGTCTATATCCTACAATGAGCAGTTCTTC
TRBV28,TRBD1,TRBJ1-2,few,CASRFGGQGGYGYTF,TGTGCCAGCAGGTTTGGGGGACAGGGAGGCTATGGCTACACCTTC
TRBV4-1,TRBD2,TRBJ2-5,-,CASSPSGQETQYF,TGCGCCAGCAGCCCTAGCGGGCAAGAGACCCAGTACTTC
TRBV2,TRBD1,TRBJ1-2,-,CASTQTGAGYTF,TGTGCCAGCACCCAGACAGGGGCCGGCTACACCTTC
TRBV6-2/TRBV6-3,-,TRBJ1-1,-,CASSYLEATEAFF,TGTGCCAGCAGTTACTTGGAGGCCACTGAAGCTTTCTTT
TRBV7-9,-,TRBJ1-1,few,CASSLRGPDTEAFF,TGTGCCAGCAGCTTAAGAGGCCCCGATACTGAAGCTTTCTTT
TRBV18,-,TRBJ2-1,-,CASSPTGVGYNEQFF,TGTGCCAGCTCGCCGACAGGCGTGGGGTACAATGAGCAGTTCTTC
TRBV9,-,TRBJ1-2,-,CASSADSFYGYTF,TGTGCCAGCAGCGCCGACAGTTTCTATGGCTACACCTTC
TRBV12-3/TRBV12-4,-,TRBJ1-5,-,CASSFRGNQPQHF,TGTGCCAGCAGTTTTAGGGGTAATCAGCCCCAGCATTTT
TRBV5-1,TRBD1,TRBJ2-7,-,CASSSTGTAYEQYF,TGCGCCAGCAGCTCGACCGGGACAGCTTACGAGCAGTACTTC
TRBV9,-,TRBJ1-2,once,CASSVEAGRRYTF,TGTGCCAGCAGCGTAGAGGCAGGGCGGCGCTACACCTTC
TRBV25-1,-,TRBJ2-1,-,CASSEQGGEQFF,TGTGCCAGCAGTGAACAGGGCGGTGAGCAGTTCTTC